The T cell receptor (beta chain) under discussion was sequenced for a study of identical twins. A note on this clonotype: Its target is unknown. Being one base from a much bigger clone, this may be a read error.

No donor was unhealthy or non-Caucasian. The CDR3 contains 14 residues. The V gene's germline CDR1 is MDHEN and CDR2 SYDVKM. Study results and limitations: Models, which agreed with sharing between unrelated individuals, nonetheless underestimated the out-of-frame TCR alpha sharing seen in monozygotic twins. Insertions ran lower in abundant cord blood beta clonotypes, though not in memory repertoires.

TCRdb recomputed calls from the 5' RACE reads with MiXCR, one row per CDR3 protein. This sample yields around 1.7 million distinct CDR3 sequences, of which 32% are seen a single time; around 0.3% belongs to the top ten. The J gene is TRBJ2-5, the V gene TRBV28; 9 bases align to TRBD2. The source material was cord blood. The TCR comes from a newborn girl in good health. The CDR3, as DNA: TGTGCCAGCAGTGTAGCGGGAGTAAAAGAGGCCCAGTACTTC. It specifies CASSVAGVKEAQYF.